A selection of T cell receptor beta chains follows, all from one sample in a study of blood T cell repertoires in COVID-19. Sequencing was performed with immunoSEQ multiplex PCR; in TCRdb, only in-frame clones are kept and a portion is missing. The repertoire consists of about 76,000 clones, with about 90% occurring once and the leading ten covering approximately 12%. Sequenced sample: peripheral blood. Every receptor here comes from a human donor in a cohort sampled during active COVID-19. Each CDR3 is given with its conserved first and last residue. The order of the fields is D gene, J gene, clone size, V gene, CDR3 protein, CDR3 DNA. D genes are given only for firm matches. A row's size may be missing; if present it is once, few, many or a size class.

D: -
J: TRBJ2-3
size: -
V: TRBV2
CDR3: CASSEVSITADTQYF
DNA: TGTGCCAGCAGTGAAGTCAGCATCACAGCAGATACGCAGTATTTT

D: TRBD1
J: TRBJ2-1
size: -
V: TRBV7-9
CDR3: CASSARDRAEQFF
DNA: TGTGCCAGCAGCGCCCGGGACAGGGCTGAGCAGTTCTTC

D: TRBD1
J: TRBJ2-2
size: -
V: TRBV6-6
CDR3: CASTQGANTGELFF
DNA: TGTGCCAGCACACAGGGGGCTAACACCGGGGAGCTGTTTTTT

D: -
J: TRBJ2-7
size: -
V: TRBV12-5
CDR3: CASGSTVSYEQYF
DNA: TGTGCTAGTGGTTCGACAGTCTCCTACGAGCAGTACTTC

D: -
J: TRBJ1-4
size: -
V: TRBV15
CDR3: CATSRDQRGEKLFF
DNA: TGTGCCACCAGCAGAGATCAGCGGGGAGAAAAACTGTTTTTT

D: TRBD2
J: TRBJ2-1
size: -
V: TRBV2
CDR3: CASSPREGAYNEQFF
DNA: TGTGCCAGCAGCCCAAGGGAGGGAGCTTACAATGAGCAGTTCTTC

D: TRBD2
J: TRBJ2-1
size: -
V: TRBV27
CDR3: CATRSLVGGDNEQFF
DNA: TGTGCCACCAGATCCCTCGTTGGGGGGGACAATGAGCAGTTCTTC

D: TRBD1
J: TRBJ1-1
size: -
V: TRBV2
CDR3: CASSERSGQGLTEAFF
DNA: TGTGCCAGCAGTGAAAGATCTGGACAGGGGTTAACTGAAGCTTTCTTT

D: -
J: TRBJ2-6
size: -
V: TRBV5-1
CDR3: CASSSQRVSSSGANVLTF
DNA: TGCGCCAGCAGTTCTCAGCGGGTCTCAAGCTCTGGGGCCAACGTCCTGACTTTC

D: -
J: TRBJ2-5
size: once
V: TRBV27
CDR3: CASSRNSRLSQETQYF
DNA: TGTGCCAGCAGTCGCAATTCTAGACTATCGCAAGAGACCCAGTACTTC

D: -
J: TRBJ2-2
size: -
V: TRBV9
CDR3: CASSVSSQESLTGELFF
DNA: TGTGCCAGCAGCGTATCTTCCCAGGAAAGCCTCACCGGGGAGCTGTTTTTT

D: -
J: TRBJ2-3
size: -
V: TRBV6-5
CDR3: CASSYSKTPGTDTQYF
DNA: TGTGCCAGCAGTTACTCGAAAACACCGGGGACAGATACGCAGTATTTT

D: TRBD1
J: TRBJ2-7
size: few
V: TRBV6-1
CDR3: CASSEGGTGTGTREQYF
DNA: TGTGCCAGCAGTGAAGGGGGGACCGGGACAGGGACCCGCGAGCAGTACTTC

D: -
J: TRBJ1-5
size: -
V: TRBV9
CDR3: CASSVGADSNQPQHF
DNA: TGTGCCAGCAGCGTAGGGGCCGATAGCAATCAGCCCCAGCATTTT

D: -
J: TRBJ2-2
size: -
V: TRBV4-3
CDR3: CASSQEVSGRTGELFF
DNA: TGCGCCAGCAGCCAAGAAGTGTCAGGGCGAACCGGGGAGCTGTTTTTT

D: TRBD1
J: TRBJ2-7
size: -
V: TRBV10-3
CDR3: CAISESGTAYEQYF
DNA: TGTGCCATCAGTGAGTCCGGGACAGCCTACGAGCAGTACTTC

D: -
J: TRBJ2-7
size: -
V: TRBV19
CDR3: CASSSGSFGREQYF
DNA: TGTGCCAGTAGTTCCGGATCCTTCGGGAGAGAGCAGTACTTC

D: -
J: TRBJ1-2
size: -
V: TRBV3-1/TRBV3-2
CDR3: CASSQESGADGYTF
DNA: TGTGCCAGCAGCCAAGAAAGCGGGGCTGATGGCTACACCTTC

D: -
J: TRBJ1-2
size: few
V: TRBV6-4
CDR3: CASRRGTGDGYTF
DNA: TGTGCCAGCAGACGCGGGACCGGCGATGGCTACACCTTC

D: -
J: TRBJ1-2
size: -
V: TRBV2
CDR3: CASSASLQGWGYTF
DNA: TGTGCCAGCAGTGCATCGCTACAGGGTTGGGGCTACACCTTC

D: TRBD2
J: TRBJ2-1
size: -
V: TRBV11-2
CDR3: CASSHLAGAYNEQFF
DNA: TGTGCCAGCAGCCATCTAGCGGGGGCCTACAATGAGCAGTTCTTC

D: -
J: TRBJ2-7
size: -
V: TRBV27
CDR3: CASPEGSYEQYF
DNA: TGTGCCAGTCCCGAGGGCTCCTACGAGCAGTACTTC

D: -
J: TRBJ1-5
size: -
V: TRBV6-6
CDR3: CASNPGTSDNQPQHF
DNA: TGTGCCAGCAACCCAGGGACATCCGATAATCAGCCCCAGCATTTT

D: TRBD1
J: TRBJ1-1
size: -
V: TRBV19
CDR3: CASSPRGLYTEAFF
DNA: TGTGCCAGTAGTCCCAGGGGGCTCTACACTGAAGCTTTCTTT

D: TRBD2
J: TRBJ2-3
size: -
V: TRBV7-2
CDR3: CASSKISGGAGADTQYF
DNA: TGTGCCAGCAGCAAAATTAGCGGGGGGGCGGGAGCAGATACGCAGTATTTT

D: -
J: TRBJ2-7
size: few
V: TRBV5-1
CDR3: CASSLDPGGPSYEQYF
DNA: TGCGCCAGCAGCTTGGACCCAGGGGGGCCTTCCTACGAGCAGTACTTC

D: -
J: TRBJ1-1
size: -
V: TRBV2
CDR3: CASSEVWRITEAFF
DNA: TGTGCCAGCAGTGAAGTATGGAGAATCACTGAAGCTTTCTTT

D: TRBD1
J: TRBJ1-2
size: -
V: TRBV18
CDR3: CASSPTGGGGYTF
DNA: TGTGCCAGCTCACCGACAGGGGGCGGTGGCTACACCTTC

D: TRBD2
J: TRBJ2-1
size: -
V: TRBV19
CDR3: CASTGRAGGYNEQFF
DNA: TGTGCCAGCACGGGGAGAGCGGGGGGGTACAATGAGCAGTTCTTC

D: TRBD2
J: TRBJ2-7
size: few
V: TRBV13
CDR3: CASSSAGGGGEYEQYF
DNA: TGTGCCAGCAGCTCCGCCGGGGGCGGGGGGGAATACGAGCAGTACTTC

D: -
J: TRBJ1-3
size: -
V: TRBV5-1
CDR3: CASSLDSRNTIYF
DNA: TGCGCCAGCAGCTTGGACAGCCGAAACACCATATATTTT

D: -
J: TRBJ2-1
size: -
V: TRBV7-9
CDR3: CASSLDGLSYNEQFF
DNA: TGTGCCAGCAGCCTAGATGGACTCTCCTACAATGAGCAGTTCTTC

D: TRBD2
J: TRBJ2-5
size: -
V: TRBV18
CDR3: CASSPPTSGGLKTQYF
DNA: TGTGCCAGCTCACCACCGACTAGCGGGGGTCTGAAGACCCAGTACTTC

D: -
J: TRBJ2-7
size: few
V: TRBV7-9
CDR3: CASSLAIGEQYF
DNA: TGTGCCAGCAGCTTGGCGATCGGGGAGCAGTACTTC

D: -
J: TRBJ1-5
size: few
V: TRBV9
CDR3: CASSATGSLYQPQHF
DNA: TGTGCCAGCAGCGCGACAGGCAGTTTATATCAGCCCCAGCATTTT

D: TRBD1
J: TRBJ2-7
size: -
V: TRBV6-6
CDR3: CASSSQNRDRGYF
DNA: TGTGCCAGCAGTTCCCAAAACAGGGACAGGGGATACTTC

D: TRBD1
J: TRBJ2-6
size: -
V: TRBV5-4
CDR3: CASSSGTGIGANVLTF
DNA: TGTGCCAGCAGTTCCGGGACAGGGATTGGGGCCAACGTCCTGACTTTC

D: TRBD1
J: TRBJ1-3
size: few
V: TRBV23-1
CDR3: CASSQRGQGMRGNTIYF
DNA: TGCGCCAGCAGTCAAAGGGGACAGGGGATGAGAGGAAACACCATATATTTT

D: TRBD1
J: TRBJ1-5
size: -
V: TRBV29-1
CDR3: CSVAQDRGNQPQHF
DNA: TGCAGCGTCGCGCAGGACAGGGGCAATCAGCCCCAGCATTTT